This TCR beta chain was sequenced during a study of a mutant IDH1 vaccine in newly diagnosed glioma. Details on this clone: Its antigen is not identified.

This table comes from immunoSEQ multiplex PCR, and its TCRdb copy is limited to in-frame clones, with some not included. Counted here are over 95,000 clones, 85% to 90% occurring once; the ten biggest clones make up roughly 0.55%. The time point here: week 11, during vaccination. Every single dose of the vaccine, 300 ug of mutant IDH1 20-mer peptide, came with topical imiquimod. From germline, CDR1 is MNHEY and CDR2 SVGAGI. This CDR3 has 14 amino acids. The V end was cut by 4 bases, the J end by 6 bases, with 13 bases between. The TCR sequence derives from a woman in her forties or fifties with glioma. Sequencing was performed on PBMCs, taken from a glioma patient whose treatment included an IDH1 peptide vaccine. The chain carries TRBV6-5 and TRBJ1-5; the D gene is possibly TRBD1 (5 bases). CDR3 sequence (DNA): TGTGCCAGCAGTTCTGTTGTTGGGGCTCAGCCCCAGCATTTT. This codes for CASSSVVGAQPQHF.